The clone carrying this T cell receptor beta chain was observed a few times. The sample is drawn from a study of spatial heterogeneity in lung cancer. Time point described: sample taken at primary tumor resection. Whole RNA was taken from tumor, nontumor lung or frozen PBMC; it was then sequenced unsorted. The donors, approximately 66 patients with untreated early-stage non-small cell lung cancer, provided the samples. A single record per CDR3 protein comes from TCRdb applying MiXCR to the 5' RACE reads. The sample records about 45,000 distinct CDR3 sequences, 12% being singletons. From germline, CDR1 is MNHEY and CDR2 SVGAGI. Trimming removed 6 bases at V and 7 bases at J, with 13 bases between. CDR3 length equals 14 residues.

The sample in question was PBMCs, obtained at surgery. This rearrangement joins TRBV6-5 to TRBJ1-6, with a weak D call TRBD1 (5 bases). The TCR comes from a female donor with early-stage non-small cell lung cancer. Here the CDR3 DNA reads TGTGCCAGCAGCCTCGGGACGGTGAATTCACCCCTCCACTTT. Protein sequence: CASSLGTVNSPLHF.